These 3 T cell receptor beta chains share one sample of origin, sequenced in a study of T cell responses to AZD1222 COVID-19 vaccine. Generated by immunoSEQ multiplex PCR, the TCRdb table keeps only in-frame clones and is missing some. The sample has about 150,000 clones, approximately 90% seen once; the top ten hold roughly 4%. The sample consisted of peripheral blood, taken 28 days after the second AZD1222 dose. The receptors come from an adult who received the AZD1222 COVID-19 vaccine.

The chain employs TRBV6-9 and TRBJ1-5; 9 nucleotides match TRBD1. CDR3 length: 19 residues. The V and J ends lost 4 bases and 6 bases, in that order; junction bases with no gene match: 19. CDR1 and CDR2 (germline): MNHGY, SVAAGI. This CDR3 reads CASSSRGRTGAIQGQPQHF. The CDR3 nucleotides read TGTGCCAGCAGTTCTCGGGGTCGGACAGGGGCCATCCAGGGTCAGCCCCAGCATTTT.

This chain connects TRBV28 to TRBJ2-1; possibly TRBD1 for D (6 bases). The V gene's germline CDR1 is MDHEN and CDR2 SYDVKM. V was pared by 1 base and J by 9 bases, with 16 bases between. The CDR3 runs to 15 residues. Written as DNA, the CDR3 is TGTGCCAGCAGTTTATCCTCGACAGGTAGTGGTGAGCAGTTCTTC. It specifies CASSLSSTGSGEQFF.

The chain joins TRBV9 to TRBJ2-1; TRBD1 agrees at 10 bases. Germline CDR1 reads SGDLS; CDR2 reads YYNGEE. V gave up 0 bases and J gave up 6 bases; unmatched junction bases: 6. CDR3 length: 16 residues. CDR3 sequence (DNA): TGTGCCAGCAGCGTAGCTACTGGGACAGGGGCCAATGAGCAGTTCTTC. This gives the protein CASSVATGTGANEQFF.